This T cell receptor (beta chain) came from a study of read filtering for tumor transcriptome and immune sequencing. About the research overall: The cohort had over 16 men and approximately 13 women aged about 47 to 80, mean about 66 years.

The library was built from roughly 400 ng RNA with molecular barcoded adaptors for alpha/delta and beta/gamma chains. TCRdb itself ran the reads through MiXCR, one entry per CDR3 protein. This repertoire shows under 150,000 distinct CDR3 sequences, about 13% found once; its top ten account for just under 8.5%. V lost 6 bases and J lost 0, with 9 bases in between. The CDR3 spans 13 residues. Germline values: CDR1 SQVTM, CDR2 ANQGSEA. Bone marrow was sampled from every patient at the time of active disease. Study results and limitations: Correlation between methods rose after single-read clonotypes were removed.

This clonotype is labeled medium-sized. Its antigen is not identified. The sequence was collected from a donor aged 40 or over with multiple myeloma. This sequence joins TRBV29-1 and TRBJ2-1, with a weak D call TRBD1 (6 bases). Sequenced material: a population of CD138-negative cells sorted from bone marrow. CDR3: CSVDRLSYNEQFF. In nucleotides, the CDR3 is TGCAGCGTAGACAGGCTCTCCTACAATGAGCAGTTCTTC.